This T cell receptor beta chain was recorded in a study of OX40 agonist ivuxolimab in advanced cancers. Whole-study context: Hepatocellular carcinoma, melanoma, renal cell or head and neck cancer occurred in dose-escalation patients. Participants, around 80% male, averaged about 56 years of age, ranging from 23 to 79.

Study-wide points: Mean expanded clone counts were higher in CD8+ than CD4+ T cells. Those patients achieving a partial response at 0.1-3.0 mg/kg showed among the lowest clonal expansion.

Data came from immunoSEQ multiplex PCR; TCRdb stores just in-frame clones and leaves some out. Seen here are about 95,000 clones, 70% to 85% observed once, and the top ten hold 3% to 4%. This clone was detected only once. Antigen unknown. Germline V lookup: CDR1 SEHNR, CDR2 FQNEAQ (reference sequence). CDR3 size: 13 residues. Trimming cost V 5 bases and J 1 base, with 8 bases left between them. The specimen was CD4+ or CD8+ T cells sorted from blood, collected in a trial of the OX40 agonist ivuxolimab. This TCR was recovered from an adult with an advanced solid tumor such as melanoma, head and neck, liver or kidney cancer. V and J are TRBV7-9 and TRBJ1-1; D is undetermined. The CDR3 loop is CASSGSQNTEAFF. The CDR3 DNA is TGTGCCAGCAGCGGATCCCAGAACACTGAAGCTTTCTTT.